This TCR beta chain stems from a study of blood T cell repertoires in COVID-19. As for the study in general: There were acute and convalescent COVID-19 samples, and they came from the United States, Italy and Spain. The analysed material was cDNA or gDNA that came from T cells, B-cell-depleted T cells, or PBMCs.

In the source study's methods: Quantification of nucleated cells was approximated via reference gene primer amplification. Method: immunoSEQ multiplex PCR; TCRdb's copy keeps in-frame clones and lacks some. V, J and clone size derive from that table, while D and trimming were established from the DNA sequence. The top ten hold 4.5% to 6% of the sample, which has 95,000 to 110,000 clones, roughly 90% seen once. In this sample, this clone turned up a few times. V was trimmed by 3 bases and J by 7 bases, leaving 18 bases between them. CDR3 length: 14 amino acids. Germline loops: CDR1 GTSNPN, CDR2 SVGIG (reference sequence).

The sequence came from a man aged 35 to 55 with active or convalescent COVID-19. The sequenced sample consisted of peripheral blood. J is TRBJ1-2 and V is TRBV30, with TRBD1 as a possible D gene (6 bases). This CDR3 reads CAWRKDSDLGGYTF. The CDR3 DNA follows: TGTGCCTGGAGGAAGGACAGCGACCTGGGTGGCTACACCTTC.